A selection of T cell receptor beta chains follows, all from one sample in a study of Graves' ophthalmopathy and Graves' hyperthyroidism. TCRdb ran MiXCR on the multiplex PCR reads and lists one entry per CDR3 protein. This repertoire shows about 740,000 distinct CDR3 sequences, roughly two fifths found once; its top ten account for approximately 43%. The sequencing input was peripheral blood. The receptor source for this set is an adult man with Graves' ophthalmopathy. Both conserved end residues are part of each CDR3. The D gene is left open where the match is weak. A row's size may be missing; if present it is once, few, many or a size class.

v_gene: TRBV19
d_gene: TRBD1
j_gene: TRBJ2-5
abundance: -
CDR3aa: CASSGQGGQETQYF
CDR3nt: TGTGCCAGTAGTGGACAGGGCGGCCAAGAGACCCAGTACTTC

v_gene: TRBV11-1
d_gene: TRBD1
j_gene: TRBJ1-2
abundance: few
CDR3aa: CASSFRDRGYGYTF
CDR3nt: TGTGCCAGCAGCTTTCGGGACAGGGGCTATGGCTACACCTTC

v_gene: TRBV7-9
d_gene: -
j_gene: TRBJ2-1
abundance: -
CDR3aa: CASSFGQDNEQFF
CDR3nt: TGTGCCAGCAGCTTCGGCCAGGACAATGAGCAGTTCTTC

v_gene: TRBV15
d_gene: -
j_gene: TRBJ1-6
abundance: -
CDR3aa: CATSRDLRSPLHF
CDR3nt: TGTGCCACCAGCAGAGATCTGAGGTCACCCCTCCACTTT

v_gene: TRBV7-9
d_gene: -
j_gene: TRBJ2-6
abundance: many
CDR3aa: CASTRVSALLSGANVLTF
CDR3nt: TGTGCCAGCACCCGGGTCAGCGCCCTCCTCTCTGGGGCCAACGTCCTGACTTTC

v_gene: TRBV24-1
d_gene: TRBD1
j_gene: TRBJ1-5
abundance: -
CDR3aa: CATRLERTGDQPQHF
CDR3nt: TGTGCCACCAGGCTAGAGAGGACAGGGGATCAGCCCCAGCATTTT

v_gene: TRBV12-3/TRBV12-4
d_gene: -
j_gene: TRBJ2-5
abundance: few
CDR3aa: CASSLWDGETQYF
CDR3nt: TGTGCCAGCAGTTTGTGGGACGGCGAGACCCAGTACTTC

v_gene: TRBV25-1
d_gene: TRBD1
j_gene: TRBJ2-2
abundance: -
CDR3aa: CASSDHGQGASPGELFF
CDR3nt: TGTGCCAGCAGTGATCATGGACAGGGGGCCTCTCCCGGGGAGCTGTTTTTT

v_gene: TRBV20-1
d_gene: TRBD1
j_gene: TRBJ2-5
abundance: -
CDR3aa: CSARDRGSWVTQYF
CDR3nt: TGCAGTGCTAGGGACAGGGGGTCGTGGGTGACCCAGTACTTC

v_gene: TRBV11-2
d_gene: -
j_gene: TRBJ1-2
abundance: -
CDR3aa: CASSLDRTEDGYTF
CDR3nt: TGTGCCAGCAGCTTAGACCGGACAGAGGATGGCTACACCTTC